What follows are 27 T cell receptor beta chains derived from one specimen sequenced in a study of blood T cells in healthy people across ages. The second PCR ran roughly 6 to 11 cycles with a sample-barcoded 5' primer and J-beta primers. MiXCR was run by TCRdb on the 5' RACE reads, yielding one entry per CDR3 protein. Found here are around 780,000 distinct CDR3 sequences, roughly three fifths of them singletons; the top ten hold roughly 24%. The sequenced sample was blood. The receptor set was obtained from a man between 35 and 55 years old in good health.

V and J are TRBV3-1 and TRBJ2-1; 12 bases agree with TRBD2. CDR1 is LGHDT and CDR2 is YNNKEL in the germline V gene (reference sequence). The CDR3 runs 14 residues. V was pared by 0 bases and J by 15 bases, with 6 bases of the junction left unmatched. The CDR3 spells CASSQEQASGRGFF. The DNA of the CDR3 is TGTGCCAGCAGCCAAGAGCAGGCTAGCGGGAGGGGGTTCTTC.

Concerning this clonotype itself: Mismatch with germline at one junction end may stem from a read error. The chain joins TRBV27 to TRBJ1-4; maybe TRBD1 (6 bases). The germline gives CDR1 MNHEY, CDR2 SMNVEV (reference sequence). The CDR3 covers 15 residues. In nucleotides, the CDR3 is TGTGCCTGCAGTTTCCAGGGGACGCCGGGGGAAAAACTGTTTTTT. It is translated as CACSFQGTPGEKLFF.

The rearrangement uses TRBV20-1 and TRBJ2-3; D is undetermined. The CDR3 runs to 13 residues. Germline V gene lookup returns CDR1 DFQATT and CDR2 SNEGSKA (reference sequence). The V and J ends lost 3 bases and 9 bases respectively, with 16 bases between them. The CDR3 nucleotides read TGCAGTGCTAGTGTGGGGATGGTCGAGACGCAGTATTTT. It yields the protein CSASVGMVETQYF.

The sample holds one count of this clonotype. The rearrangement uses TRBV27 and TRBJ2-4, with 7 bases aligning to TRBD1. With V trimmed by 3 bases and J by 13 bases, 15 bases remained unmatched. Germline lookup yields CDR1 MNHEY and CDR2 SMNVEV (reference sequence). The CDR3 covers 15 residues. CDR3 amino acids: CASSLMGQRNWEQYF. The DNA for the CDR3 is TGTGCCAGCAGTTTGATGGGACAGAGGAACTGGGAGCAGTACTTC.

A few counts support this clonotype. The gene calls are TRBV25-1 and TRBJ2-6; 7 nucleotides match TRBD1. The V gene end was trimmed by 5 bases and the J gene end by 0 bases; junction bases not matched to a gene: 10. This CDR3 contains 18 residues. CDR1 is MGHDK and CDR2 is SYGVNS in the germline V gene. Written as DNA, the CDR3 is TGTGCCAGCAGTTGGTCGGGACAGCCCCCCTCTGGGGCCAACGTCCTGACTTTC. Translation: CASSWSGQPPSGANVLTF.

V usage is TRBV27 and J usage is TRBJ2-7; 12 positions match TRBD2. The CDR3 consists of 15 residues. The germline gives CDR1 MNHEY, CDR2 SMNVEV (reference sequence). The J segment lost 4 bases and the V segment lost 5 bases, leaving 6 bases of the junction unmatched. The CDR3 coding sequence is TGTGCCAGCAGTCCTAGCGGGGGGGCGATTTACGAGCAGTACTTC. As protein: CASSPSGGAIYEQYF.

This clonotype was counted once. This sequence joins TRBV5-6 and TRBJ2-5, with D unclear. The end of the DNA is better explained by TRBJ2-7, so the J call may be wrong. Germline CDR1 reads SGHDT; CDR2 reads YYEEEE. This CDR3 spans 15 amino acids. CDR3: CASSLLRRPPHEQYF. The CDR3 bases are TGTGCCAGCAGCTTGTTAAGACGCCCTCCCCACGAGCAGTACTTC.

This clonotype was counted between two and nine times. The chain uses TRBV5-7 and TRBJ2-1; 7 nucleotides agree with TRBD1. TRBV5-7 is assigned to the ORF class and has an uncertain function. CDR3 length: 15 amino acids. V lost 2 bases and J lost 10; bases outside the gene matches: 12. The DNA for the CDR3 is TGTGCCAGCAGCTTAACCCAGGGGGATCCCAGCGAGCAGTTCTTC. It specifies CASSLTQGDPSEQFF.

The V and J genes are TRBV12-3 or TRBV12-4 and TRBJ1-1; D is possibly TRBD1 (6 bases). Trimming took off 3 bases at V and 6 bases at J, with 14 bases between the two ends. The CDR3 sequence is 14 residues long. The CDR3 nucleotides read TGTGCCAGCAGTTTGGCAGGGACATACGCTGAAGCTTTCTTT. Translated: CASSLAGTYAEAFF.

J is TRBJ2-1 and V is TRBV7-6, with TRBD2 matching 9 bases. The germline gives CDR1 SGHVS, CDR2 FNYEAQ. With V trimmed by 5 bases and J by 8 bases, 13 bases remained unmatched. The CDR3 covers 16 residues. The CDR3 region is CASSRTGTSRSDEQFF. CDR3 DNA: TGTGCCAGCAGCCGGACCGGGACTAGCAGGAGTGATGAGCAGTTCTTC.

V is TRBV11-2 and J is TRBJ2-1; D possibly corresponds to TRBD1 (6 bases). The CDR3 is made up of 14 amino acids. Germline CDR1 is SGHAT and CDR2 is FQNNGV. V was clipped by 2 bases and J by 8 bases, with 13 bases between them. The CDR3 sequence is CASSLHPGQYEQFF. Written as DNA, the CDR3 is TGTGCCAGCAGCTTACACCCCGGACAGTATGAGCAGTTCTTC.

The chain carries TRBV25-1 and TRBJ1-1; TRBD1 is a possible D gene (6 bases). Per the germline V gene, CDR1 is MGHDK and CDR2 is SYGVNS. V was clipped by 1 base and J by 0 bases, with 9 bases between them. The CDR3 is made up of 15 amino acids. The chain's CDR3 is CASSEWGRVNTEAFF. In nucleotides, the CDR3 is TGTGCCAGCAGTGAATGGGGGCGGGTGAACACTGAAGCTTTCTTT. Based on the CDR3 plus reference TRBV25-1 and TRBJ1-1, the full variable domain is EADIYQTPRYLVIGTGKKITLECSQTMGHDKMYWYQQDPGMELHLIHYSYGVNSTEKGDLSSESTVSRIRTEHFPLTLESARPSHTSQYLCASSEWGRVNTEAFFGQGTRLTVV.

The chain employs TRBV5-1 and TRBJ2-1; the D is unclear. The CDR3 covers 17 residues. The germline gives CDR1 SGHRS, CDR2 YFSETQ. Trimming removed 0 bases from V and 0 bases from J, with 13 bases in between. CDR3 sequence: CASSLETSRPSYNEQFF. For the CDR3, the DNA is TGCGCCAGCAGCTTGGAGACTTCCAGACCCTCCTACAATGAGCAGTTCTTC.

V is TRBV6-1 and J is TRBJ2-1, with D unclear. The CDR3 spans 14 residues. Germline values: CDR1 MNHNS, CDR2 SASEGT. The ends were cut back, 5 bases at V and 3 bases at J, with 11 bases in the middle. The DNA of the CDR3 is TGTGCCAGCAGTCGCGAGGCAGACTACAATGAGCAGTTCTTC. It translates to CASSREADYNEQFF.

The chain joins TRBV7-2 to TRBJ2-5; no clear D gene. The J call is uncertain, as TRBJ2-7 better fits the DNA end. The V gene's germline CDR1 is SGHTA and CDR2 FQGNSA. The CDR3 is 14 amino acids. CDR3 nucleotides: TGTGCCAGCAGCGCTAGGGTTGGTGACTACGAGCAGTACTTC. It codes for CASSARVGDYEQYF.

The chain employs TRBV20-1 and TRBJ2-1, with 10 bases matching TRBD1. The CDR3 contains 13 residues. Germline V gene lookup returns CDR1 DFQATT and CDR2 SNEGSKA (reference sequence). The ends lost 6 bases at V and 8 bases at J; junction bases unmatched: 7. CDR3 nucleotide sequence: TGCAGTGCCCTCGGGACAGGGGTCCATGAGCAGTTCTTC. It specifies CSALGTGVHEQFF.

A few counts support this clonotype. The rearrangement joins TRBV11-2 to TRBJ1-2; unclear D gene. V lost 6 bases and J 1 base, leaving 12 bases between the germline ends. The CDR3 contains 14 residues. Germline lookup yields CDR1 SGHAT and CDR2 FQNNGV. The CDR3 loop reads CASSRGRLNYGYTF. The DNA for the CDR3 is TGTGCCAGCAGTAGAGGGAGACTTAACTATGGCTACACCTTC. Complete variable domain (other parts from reference TRBV11-2 and TRBJ1-2): EAGVAQSPRYKIIEKRQSVAFWCNPISGHATLYWYQQILGQGPKLLIQFQNNGVVDDSQLPKDRFSAERLKGVDSTLKIQPAKLEDSAVYLCASSRGRLNYGYTFGSGTRLTVV.

This chain links TRBV11-3 with TRBJ2-7, with D perhaps matching TRBD2 (6 bases). Gene TRBJ2-5 matches the end of the DNA better, so the J call may be wrong. Looked up from germline, CDR1 is SGHNT and CDR2 is YENEEA. The CDR3 has 13 amino acids. The CDR3 protein is CASSYGARGTQYF. CDR3 nucleotide sequence: TGTGCCAGCAGCTACGGGGCGCGGGGGACCCAGTACTTC.

This clonotype was counted once. The J gene is TRBJ1-6, the V gene TRBV6-1; TRBD1 matches 8 bases. Trimming at V came to 2 bases and at J to 8 bases, leaving 5 bases not matched to a gene. The CDR3 has 15 residues. Germline V gene data show CDR1 as MNHNS and CDR2 as SASEGT. In DNA, the CDR3 is TGTGCCAGCAGTGAACAGGGACAGGTCCATTCACCCCTCCACTTT. It specifies CASSEQGQVHSPLHF.

The rearrangement joins TRBV20-1 to TRBJ2-1; no clear D gene. V dropped 1 base and J dropped 8 bases, with 12 bases sitting between them. This CDR3 contains 13 residues. The V gene's germline CDR1 is DFQATT and CDR2 SNEGSKA (reference sequence). The CDR3: CSARGGRFDEQFF. CDR3 nucleotides: TGCAGTGCTAGAGGAGGAAGGTTCGATGAGCAGTTCTTC.

This clonotype was recorded many times. This chain connects TRBV20-1 to TRBJ2-3, with D perhaps matching TRBD1 (7 bases). This CDR3 spans 13 amino acids. V was shortened by 6 bases and J by 0 bases, with 10 bases between the two germline ends. The V gene's germline CDR1 is DFQATT and CDR2 SNEGSKA (reference sequence). The CDR3 coding sequence is TGCAGTGCATCAGGGGGGAGCACAGATACGCAGTATTTT. This sequence encodes CSASGGSTDTQYF.

The chain recombines TRBV6-4 with TRBJ2-1, with 13 bases lining up with TRBD2. Looked up from germline, CDR1 is MRHNA and CDR2 is SNTAGT. This CDR3 is built from 15 residues. The junction had 0 bases not matched to a gene; V was cut back by 2 bases and J by 5 bases. CDR3: CASSDGTSGDNEQFF. Here the CDR3 DNA reads TGTGCCAGCAGTGACGGGACTAGCGGGGACAATGAGCAGTTCTTC.

This clonotype was recorded a few times. This CDR3 reads CSAPRRTSNEQFF. DNA for the CDR3: TGCAGTGCCCCCCGGAGGACTAGCAATGAGCAGTTCTTC. V usage is TRBV20-1 and J usage is TRBJ2-1; TRBD2 agrees at 7 bases. Germline CDR1 is DFQATT and CDR2 is SNEGSKA (reference sequence). The trim removed 6 bases at V and 6 bases at J, leaving 8 bases unmatched. The CDR3 loop spans 13 amino acids.

This clonotype occurred once. The rearrangement joins TRBV3-1 to TRBJ2-5; either TRBD1 or TRBD2 may fit D (5 bases each). CDR1 is LGHDT, CDR2 YNNKEL, per germline (reference sequence). CDR3 length: 17 residues. The ends were cut back, 0 bases at V and 0 bases at J, with 14 bases in the middle. The CDR3 sequence: CASSQDRQRSYQETQYF. In DNA form, the CDR3 reads TGTGCCAGCAGCCAAGATAGACAGCGGTCGTACCAAGAGACCCAGTACTTC.

This rearrangement joins TRBV28 to TRBJ2-1; maybe TRBD2 (5 bases). Germline assignment: CDR1 MDHEN and CDR2 SYDVKM. Deletions cut 6 bases from V and 8 bases from J, with 23 bases between. The CDR3 is 16 residues long. CDR3 DNA sequence: TGTGCCAGCAGCCTTACTTCCGGACTCACCTTAGATGAGCAGTTCTTC. Encoded protein: CASSLTSGLTLDEQFF.

This clonotype appeared once. The chain combines TRBV3-1 with TRBJ2-2; D may be TRBD2 (5 bases). Germline-derived CDR1 and CDR2 are LGHDT and YNNKEL (reference sequence). V was trimmed by 2 bases and J by 6 bases, leaving 7 bases between them. The CDR3 totals 13 residues. Here the CDR3 reads CASSQLSAGELFF. CDR3 nucleotides: TGTGCCAGCAGCCAACTTAGCGCCGGGGAGCTGTTTTTT.

The rearrangement uses TRBV7-2 and TRBJ2-4; D possibly corresponds to TRBD2 (6 bases). There are 15 residues in the CDR3. V was clipped by 5 bases and J by 4 bases, with 15 bases between them. Germline V gives CDR1 SGHTA, CDR2 FQGNSA. The CDR3, as DNA: TGTGCCAGCAGCCTGGCCGAAGGACTAAAAAACATTCAGTACTTC. Its protein is CASSLAEGLKNIQYF.